Presented here are 4 T cell receptor beta chains from one specimen sequenced in a study of blood T cell repertoires in COVID-19. Profiled with immunoSEQ multiplex PCR; TCRdb holds only in-frame clones, not every one. The repertoire has roughly 210,000 clones, roughly 84% of them found once; the top ten carry over 9.5%. Sequencing was performed on peripheral blood. Receptor source: a woman aged 80 or older with COVID-19, enrolled during active disease.

The rearrangement joins TRBV5-1 to TRBJ1-2; D unclear. Germline V CDR1 and CDR2: SGHRS, YFSETQ. Between the trimmed V and J ends, which lost 4 bases and 8 bases, there was a span of 15 bases. The CDR3 runs to 13 residues. As DNA, the CDR3 is TGCGCCAGCAGCCCGGGGTCGGGGAGAGGCTACACCTTC. Its translation is CASSPGSGRGYTF.

This rearrangement joins TRBV18 to TRBJ2-7; a possible D gene is TRBD1 (6 bases). Germline V gene lookup returns CDR1 KGHSH and CDR2 LQKENI. CDR3 length equals 16 residues. Trimming took 1 base from V and 4 from J, leaving 17 bases between them. The CDR3 DNA is TGTGCCAGCTCACCACTCAGTTCCGGGACAAGGTACGAGCAGTACGTC. As protein: CASSPLSSGTRYEQYV.

This clone has more than one count but fewer than ten. This chain links TRBV7-8 with TRBJ1-1, with D perhaps matching TRBD1 (5 bases). The V end was cut by 5 bases, the J end by 2 bases, with 18 bases between. The CDR3 has 16 residues. Germline CDR1 is SGHVS and CDR2 is FQNEAQ. CDR3 sequence (DNA): TGTGCCAGCAGCGCCACCCGGACACCCTTTAACACTGAAGCTTTCTTT. Its translation is CASSATRTPFNTEAFF.

J is TRBJ2-1 and V is TRBV19; 10 bases align to TRBD2. Germline values: CDR1 LNHDA, CDR2 SQIVND (reference sequence). The CDR3 contains 14 residues. V lost 6 bases to trimming and J lost 7 bases; unmatched junction nucleotides: 6. The CDR3 DNA follows: TGTGCCAGTAGGGGAGCGGGGGGGCTAAATGAGCAGTTCTTC. Protein sequence: CASRGAGGLNEQFF.